This T cell receptor beta chain was sequenced for a study of cytomegalovirus exposure and HLA in healthy donors. Findings and limits, study-wide: Some TCR beta chains (164 of them) were listed as cytomegalovirus-associated.

V was shortened by 3 bases and J by 8 bases, with 16 bases between the two germline ends. Germline V gives CDR1 GTSNPN, CDR2 SVGIG (reference sequence). This CDR3 region has 13 residues. Clones were sequenced by immunoSEQ multiplex PCR, and TCRdb holds only the in-frame ones, with some missing. Among some 170,000 clones listed, about 90% were seen once. On this clone itself: The antigen remains undetermined.

The chain uses TRBV30 and TRBJ1-2, with no clear D. The source of this sequence is a woman in her late teens or twenties in good health and CMV-seropositive. The sample was PBMCs. CDR3 nucleotides: TGTGCCTGGAGCTCGGGGTCAGGAGGGGGCTACACCTTC. Residues: CAWSSGSGGGYTF.